The present T cell receptor beta chain was sequenced within a study of T cells in Graves' hyperthyroidism and ophthalmopathy. Study context: Specimen type is peripheral blood, collected at initial diagnosis prior to any treatment. General study points: The model foresaw ophthalmopathy a median about 6.5 months prior to onset.

Regions amplified from RNA transcripts were the TCR beta CDR3 regions. The HTBI set primed first-round TCR CDR3 RT-PCR. TCRdb used MiXCR to reprocess the multiplex PCR reads, holding one entry per CDR3 protein. The sample has hundreds of thousands of distinct CDR3 sequences; approximately 40% are singletons. Germline CDR1 SGHNT, CDR2 YYREEE (reference sequence). The CDR3 length is 14 residues. Deletions cut 6 bases from V and 9 bases from J, with 21 bases between. Researchers barred patients who had uncontrolled infection, other autoimmune disease, pregnancy or lactation. To note about this clonotype: Its antigen is unknown.

The sequence was obtained from a woman aged 40 to 49 with Graves' hyperthyroidism. Sequenced input: blood. The chain is built from TRBV5-4 and TRBJ1-1; D might be TRBD1 (5 bases). Written as DNA, the CDR3 is TGTGCCAGCAACTTTGGGGGGACCCCCGGAAAAGCTTTCTTT. Its protein is CASNFGGTPGKAFF. The full variable domain, completed using reference TRBV5-4 and TRBJ1-1, is ETGVTQSPTHLIKTRGQQVTLRCSSQSGHNTVSWYQQALGQGPQFIFQYYREEENGRGNFPPRFSGLQFPNYSSELNVNALELDDSALYLCASNFGGTPGKAFFGQGTRLTVV.